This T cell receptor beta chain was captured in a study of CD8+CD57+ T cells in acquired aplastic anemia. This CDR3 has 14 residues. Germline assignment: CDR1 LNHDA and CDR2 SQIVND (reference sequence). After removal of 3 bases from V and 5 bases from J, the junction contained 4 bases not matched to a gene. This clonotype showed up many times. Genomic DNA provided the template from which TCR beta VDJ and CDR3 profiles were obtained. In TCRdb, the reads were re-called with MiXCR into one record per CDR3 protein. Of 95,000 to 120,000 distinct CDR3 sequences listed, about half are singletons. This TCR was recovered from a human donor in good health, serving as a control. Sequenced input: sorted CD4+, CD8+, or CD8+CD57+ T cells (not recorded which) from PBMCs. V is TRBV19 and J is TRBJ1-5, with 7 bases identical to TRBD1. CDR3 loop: CASSIDREDQPQHF. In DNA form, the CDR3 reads TGTGCCAGTAGTATTGACAGGGAGGATCAGCCCCAGCATTTT.